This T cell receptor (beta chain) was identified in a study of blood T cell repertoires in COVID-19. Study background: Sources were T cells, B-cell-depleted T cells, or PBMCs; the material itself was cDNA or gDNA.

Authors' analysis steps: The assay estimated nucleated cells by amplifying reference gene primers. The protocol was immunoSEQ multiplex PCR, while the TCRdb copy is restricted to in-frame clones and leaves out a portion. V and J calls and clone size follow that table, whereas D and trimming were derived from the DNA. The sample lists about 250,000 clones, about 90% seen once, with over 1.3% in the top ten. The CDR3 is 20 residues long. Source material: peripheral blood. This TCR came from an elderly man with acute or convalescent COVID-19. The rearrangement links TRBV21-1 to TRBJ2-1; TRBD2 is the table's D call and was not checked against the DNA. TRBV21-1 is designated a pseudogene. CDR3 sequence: CASSKEWWILAGGYYNEQFF. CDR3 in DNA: TGTGCCAGCAGCAAAGAGTGGTGGATATTAGCGGGAGGGTACTACAATGAGCAGTTCTTC.